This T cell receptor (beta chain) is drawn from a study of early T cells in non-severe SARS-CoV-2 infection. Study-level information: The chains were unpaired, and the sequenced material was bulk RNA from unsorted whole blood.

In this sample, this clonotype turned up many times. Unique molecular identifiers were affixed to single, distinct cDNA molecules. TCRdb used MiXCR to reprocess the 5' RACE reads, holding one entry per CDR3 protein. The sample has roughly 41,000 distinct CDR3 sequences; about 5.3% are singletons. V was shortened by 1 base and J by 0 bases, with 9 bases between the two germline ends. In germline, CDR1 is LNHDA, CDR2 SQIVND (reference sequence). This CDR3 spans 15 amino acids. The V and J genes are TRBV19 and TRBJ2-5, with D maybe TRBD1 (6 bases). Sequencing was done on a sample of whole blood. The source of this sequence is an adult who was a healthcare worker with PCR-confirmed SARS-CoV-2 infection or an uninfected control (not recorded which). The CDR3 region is CASSIGGQDQETQYF. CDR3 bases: TGTGCCAGTAGTATAGGGGGGCAGGACCAAGAGACCCAGTACTTC.